This note documents a single T cell receptor beta chain sequence. Its specificity is unknown. These data belong to a study of cytomegalovirus exposure and HLA in healthy donors. Study findings and constraints: In a later analysis, productive TCRs from donors in an Asian-associated ancestry cluster reportedly carried fewer N-insertions than the cohort mean.

In germline, CDR1 is SGHDT, CDR2 YYEEEE. Trimming cost V 5 bases and J 5 bases, with 17 bases left between them. This CDR3 spans 14 amino acids. When sampled, the donors appeared nominally healthy, though they likely had unrecorded immune exposures. The PCR used 60 Vbeta and 13 Jbeta primers. Measured with immunoSEQ multiplex PCR; TCRdb has only the in-frame clones, and not every one. The sample's table shows 95,000 to 150,000 clones. The specimen was PBMCs. The sequence was collected from a man between 18 and 35 years old in good health and CMV-seronegative. The chain links TRBV5-6 to TRBJ2-7; TRBD2 is a possible D gene (5 bases). The CDR3 DNA reads TGTGCCAGCAGGTCGATGGGGAGACTCGACGAGCAGTACTTC. Its protein product is CASRSMGRLDEQYF.